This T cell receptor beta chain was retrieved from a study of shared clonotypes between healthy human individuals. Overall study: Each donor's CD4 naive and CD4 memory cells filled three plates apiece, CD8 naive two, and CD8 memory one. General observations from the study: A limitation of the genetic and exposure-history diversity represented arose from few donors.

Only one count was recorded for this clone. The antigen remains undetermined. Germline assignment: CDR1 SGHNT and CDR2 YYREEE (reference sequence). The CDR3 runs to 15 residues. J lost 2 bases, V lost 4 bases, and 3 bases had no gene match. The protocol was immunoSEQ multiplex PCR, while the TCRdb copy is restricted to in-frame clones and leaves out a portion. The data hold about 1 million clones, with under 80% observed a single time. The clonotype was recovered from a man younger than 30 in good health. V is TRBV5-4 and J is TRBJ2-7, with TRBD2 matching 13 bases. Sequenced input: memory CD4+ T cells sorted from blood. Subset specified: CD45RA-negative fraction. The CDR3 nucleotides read TGTGCCAGCAGCCCTGGACTAGCGGGAGCCTACGAGCAGTACTTC. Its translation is CASSPGLAGAYEQYF. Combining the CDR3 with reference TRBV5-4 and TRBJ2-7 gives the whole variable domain ETGVTQSPTHLIKTRGQQVTLRCSSQSGHNTVSWYQQALGQGPQFIFQYYREEENGRGNFPPRFSGLQFPNYSSELNVNALELDDSALYLCASSPGLAGAYEQYFGPGTRLTVT.